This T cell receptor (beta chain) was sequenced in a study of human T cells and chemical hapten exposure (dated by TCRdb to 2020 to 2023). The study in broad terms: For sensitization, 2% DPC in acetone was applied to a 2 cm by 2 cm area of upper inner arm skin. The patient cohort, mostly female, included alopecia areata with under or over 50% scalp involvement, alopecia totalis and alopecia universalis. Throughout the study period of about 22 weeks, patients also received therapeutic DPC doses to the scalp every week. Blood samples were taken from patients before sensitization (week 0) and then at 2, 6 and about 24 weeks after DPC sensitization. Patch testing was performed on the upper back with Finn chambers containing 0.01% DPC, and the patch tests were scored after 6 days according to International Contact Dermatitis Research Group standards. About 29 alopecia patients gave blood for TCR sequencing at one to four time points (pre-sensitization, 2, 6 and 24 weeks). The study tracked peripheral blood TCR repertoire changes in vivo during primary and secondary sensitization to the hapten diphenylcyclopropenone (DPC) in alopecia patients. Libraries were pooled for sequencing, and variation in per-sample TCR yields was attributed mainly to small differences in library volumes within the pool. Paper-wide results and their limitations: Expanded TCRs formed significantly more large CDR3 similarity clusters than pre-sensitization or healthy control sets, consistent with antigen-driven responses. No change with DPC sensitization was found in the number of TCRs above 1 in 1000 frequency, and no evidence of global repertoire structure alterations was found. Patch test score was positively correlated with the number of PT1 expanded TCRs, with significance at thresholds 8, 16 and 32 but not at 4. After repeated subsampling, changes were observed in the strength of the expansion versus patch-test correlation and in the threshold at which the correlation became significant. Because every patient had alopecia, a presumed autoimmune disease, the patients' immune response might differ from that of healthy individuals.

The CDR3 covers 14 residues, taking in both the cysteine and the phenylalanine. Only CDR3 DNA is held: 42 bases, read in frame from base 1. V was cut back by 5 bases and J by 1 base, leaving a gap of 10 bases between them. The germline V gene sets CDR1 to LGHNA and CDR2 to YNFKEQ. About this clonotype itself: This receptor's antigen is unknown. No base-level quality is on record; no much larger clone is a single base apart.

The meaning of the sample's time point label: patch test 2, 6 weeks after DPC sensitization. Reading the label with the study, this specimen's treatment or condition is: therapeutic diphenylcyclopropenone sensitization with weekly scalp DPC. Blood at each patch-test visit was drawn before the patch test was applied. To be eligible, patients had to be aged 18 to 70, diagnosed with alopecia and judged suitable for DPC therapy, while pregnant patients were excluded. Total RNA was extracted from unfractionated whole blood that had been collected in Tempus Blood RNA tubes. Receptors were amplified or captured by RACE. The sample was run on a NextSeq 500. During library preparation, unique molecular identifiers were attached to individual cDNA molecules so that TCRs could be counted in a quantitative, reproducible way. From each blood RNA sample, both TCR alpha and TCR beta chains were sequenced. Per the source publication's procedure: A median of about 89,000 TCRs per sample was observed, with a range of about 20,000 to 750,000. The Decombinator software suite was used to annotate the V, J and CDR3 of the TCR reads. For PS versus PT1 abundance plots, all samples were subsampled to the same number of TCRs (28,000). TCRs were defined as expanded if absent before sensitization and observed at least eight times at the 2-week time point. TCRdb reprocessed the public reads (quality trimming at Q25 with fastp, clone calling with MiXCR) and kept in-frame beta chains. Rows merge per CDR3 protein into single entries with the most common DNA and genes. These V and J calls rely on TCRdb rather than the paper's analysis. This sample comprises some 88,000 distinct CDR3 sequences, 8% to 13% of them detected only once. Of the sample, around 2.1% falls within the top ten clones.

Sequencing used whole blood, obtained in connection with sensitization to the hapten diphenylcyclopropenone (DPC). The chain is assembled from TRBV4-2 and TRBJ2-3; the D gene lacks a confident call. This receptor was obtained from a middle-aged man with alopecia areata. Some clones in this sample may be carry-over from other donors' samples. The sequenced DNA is TGTGCCAGCAGCTGGGATTCCGGCACAGATACGCAGTATTTT. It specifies CASSWDSGTDTQYF.